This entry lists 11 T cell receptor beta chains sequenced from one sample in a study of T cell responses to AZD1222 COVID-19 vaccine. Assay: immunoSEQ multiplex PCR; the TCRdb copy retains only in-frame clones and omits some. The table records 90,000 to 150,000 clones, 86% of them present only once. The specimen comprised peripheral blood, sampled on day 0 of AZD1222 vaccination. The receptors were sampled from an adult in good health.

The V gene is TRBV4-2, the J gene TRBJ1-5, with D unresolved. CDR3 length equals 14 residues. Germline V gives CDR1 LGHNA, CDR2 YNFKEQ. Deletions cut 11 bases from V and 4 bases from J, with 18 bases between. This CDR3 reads CAHEAFTGNQPQHF. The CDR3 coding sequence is TGTGCCCACGAGGCCTTTACTGGGAATCAGCCCCAGCATTTT.

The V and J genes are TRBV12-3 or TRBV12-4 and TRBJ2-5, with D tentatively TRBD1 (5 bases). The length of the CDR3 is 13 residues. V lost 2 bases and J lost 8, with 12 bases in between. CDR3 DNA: TGTGCCAGCAGTTTAAGCAGGGAAGGTACCCAGTACTTC. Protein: CASSLSREGTQYF.

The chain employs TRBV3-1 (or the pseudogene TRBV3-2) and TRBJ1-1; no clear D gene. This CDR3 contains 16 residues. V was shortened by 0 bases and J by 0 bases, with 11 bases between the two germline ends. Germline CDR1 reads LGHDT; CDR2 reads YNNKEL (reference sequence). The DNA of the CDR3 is TGTGCCAGCAGCCAAGATATGGCAGCCATGAACACTGAAGCTTTCTTT. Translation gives CASSQDMAAMNTEAFF.

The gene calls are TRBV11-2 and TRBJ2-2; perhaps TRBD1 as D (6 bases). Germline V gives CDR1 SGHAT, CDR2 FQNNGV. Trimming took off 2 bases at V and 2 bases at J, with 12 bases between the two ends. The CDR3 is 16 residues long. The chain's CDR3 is CASSLQAGTNTGELFF. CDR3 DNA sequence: TGTGCCAGCAGCTTACAAGCAGGGACAAACACCGGGGAGCTGTTTTTT.

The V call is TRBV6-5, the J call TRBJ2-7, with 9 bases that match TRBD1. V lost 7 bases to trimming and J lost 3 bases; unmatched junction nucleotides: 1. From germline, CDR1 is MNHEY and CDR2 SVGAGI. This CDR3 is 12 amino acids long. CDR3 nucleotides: TGTGCCAGCAAGGACAGGGGCTACGAGCAGTACTTC. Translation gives CASKDRGYEQYF.

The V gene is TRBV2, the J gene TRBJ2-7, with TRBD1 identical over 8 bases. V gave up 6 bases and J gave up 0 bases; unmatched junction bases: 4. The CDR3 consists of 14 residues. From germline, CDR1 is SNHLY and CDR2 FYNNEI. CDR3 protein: CASSAGTGSYEQYF. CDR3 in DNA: TGTGCCAGCAGCGCCGGGACAGGCTCCTACGAGCAGTACTTC.

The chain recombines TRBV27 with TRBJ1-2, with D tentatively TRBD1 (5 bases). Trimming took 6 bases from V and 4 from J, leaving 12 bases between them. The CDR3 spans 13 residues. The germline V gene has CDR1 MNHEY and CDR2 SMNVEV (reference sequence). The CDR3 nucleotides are TGTGCCAGCAGAGGTCGGGGGATCTATGGCTACACCTTC. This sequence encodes CASRGRGIYGYTF.

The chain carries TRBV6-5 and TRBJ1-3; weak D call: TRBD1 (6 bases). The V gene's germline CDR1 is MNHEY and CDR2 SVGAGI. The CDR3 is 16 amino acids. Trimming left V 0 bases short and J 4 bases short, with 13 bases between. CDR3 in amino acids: CASSYSPPGTGNTIYF. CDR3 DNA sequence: TGTGCCAGCAGTTACTCCCCCCCAGGGACAGGAAACACCATATATTTT.

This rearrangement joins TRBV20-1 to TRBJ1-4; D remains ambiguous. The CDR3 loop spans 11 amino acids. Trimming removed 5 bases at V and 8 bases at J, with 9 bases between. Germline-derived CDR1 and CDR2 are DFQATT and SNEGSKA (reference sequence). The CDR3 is CSASPREKLFF. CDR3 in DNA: TGCAGTGCTTCCCCGAGGGAAAAACTGTTTTTT.

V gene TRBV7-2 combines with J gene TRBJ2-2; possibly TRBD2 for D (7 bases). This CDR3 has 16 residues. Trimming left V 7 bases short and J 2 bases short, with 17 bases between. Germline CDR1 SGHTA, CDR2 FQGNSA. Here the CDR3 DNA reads TGTGCCAGCACGCCCCGAGGGGGGGCTAACACCGGGGAGCTGTTTTTT. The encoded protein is CASTPRGGANTGELFF.

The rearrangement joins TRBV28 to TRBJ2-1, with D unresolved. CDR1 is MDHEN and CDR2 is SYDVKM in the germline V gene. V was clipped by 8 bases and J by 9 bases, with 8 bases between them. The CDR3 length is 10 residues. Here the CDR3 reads CASGQSEQFF. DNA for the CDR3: TGTGCCAGCGGGCAGAGTGAGCAGTTCTTC.